This T cell receptor beta chain stems from a study of blood T cell repertoires in COVID-19. Across the whole study: T cells, B-cell-depleted T cells, or PBMCs supplied cDNA or gDNA.

The assay was immunoSEQ multiplex PCR, and TCRdb's table has in-frame clones only and misses some. The sample records fewer than 250,000 clones, 80% being singletons. The CDR3 runs to 14 residues. Per the germline V gene, CDR1 is MDHEN and CDR2 is SYDVKM. The V gene end was trimmed by 7 bases and the J gene end by 11 bases; junction bases not matched to a gene: 15. This TCR came from a man in his 60s with acute or convalescent COVID-19. Sequencing used peripheral blood. The chain has TRBV28 and TRBJ1-2; TRBD1 matches 8 bases. CDR3 in DNA: TGTGCCAGCACCCCCTCCACGGACAGGGTCAGGTACACCTTC. Amino acids: CASTPSTDRVRYTF.